Following are 20 T cell receptor beta chains from one sample sequenced in a study of T cell responses to AZD1222 COVID-19 vaccine. Some clones are missing from TCRdb's copy, which holds only in-frame ones; the method was immunoSEQ multiplex PCR. The table lists more than 85,000 clones, approximately 85% of them singletons. Sequencing used peripheral blood, obtained on day 0 of AZD1222 vaccination. These receptors were taken from an adult in good health.

This chain uses TRBV29-1 with TRBJ1-1, with D perhaps TRBD1 (5 bases). The length of the CDR3 is 12 residues. The germline V gene has CDR1 SQVTM and CDR2 ANQGSEA. Between the trimmed V and J ends, which lost 3 bases and 4 bases, there was a span of 9 bases. CDR3 protein: CSVDGGATEAFF. CDR3 nucleotides: TGCAGCGTTGACGGTGGGGCCACTGAAGCTTTCTTT.

The chain links TRBV19 to TRBJ2-3; D possibly corresponds to TRBD2 (5 bases). Germline-derived CDR1 and CDR2 are LNHDA and SQIVND (reference sequence). V was pared by 8 bases and J by 4 bases, with 13 bases between. The length of the CDR3 is 13 residues. The CDR3 sequence is CASGKEAPDTQYF. CDR3 DNA: TGTGCCAGTGGGAAGGAGGCCCCAGATACGCAGTATTTT. Combining the CDR3 with reference TRBV19 and TRBJ2-3 gives the whole variable domain DGGITQSPKYLFRKEGQNVTLSCEQNLNHDAMYWYRQDPGQGLRLIYYSQIVNDFQKGDIAEGYSVSREKKESFPLTVTSAQKNPTAFYLCASGKEAPDTQYFGPGTRLTVL.

This clone was recorded a few times. The chain links TRBV2 to TRBJ1-4; no definite D call. The CDR3 runs to 15 residues. Trimming removed 6 bases from V and 0 bases from J, with 11 bases in between. Germline CDR1 is SNHLY and CDR2 is FYNNEI. In DNA, the CDR3 is TGTGCCAGCAGGGATGGGTTCGCAACTAATGAAAAACTGTTTTTT. Its translation is CASRDGFATNEKLFF. The full variable domain, with the rest looked up from reference TRBV2 and TRBJ1-4, is EPEVTQTPSHQVTQMGQEVILRCVPISNHLYFYWYRQILGQKVEFLVSFYNNEISEKSEIFDDQFSVERPDGSNFTLKIRSTKLEDSAMYFCASRDGFATNEKLFFGSGTQLSVL.

This clone occurred many times. The rearrangement joins TRBV5-5 to TRBJ2-2; 7 positions match TRBD2. Germline-derived CDR1 and CDR2 are SGHKS and YYEKEE (reference sequence). The V gene end was trimmed by 5 bases and the J gene end by 5 bases; junction bases not matched to a gene: 12. This CDR3 comprises 16 residues. The CDR3 DNA sequence: TGTGCCAGCAGACAATCTAGCGGTTACAATACCGGGGAGCTGTTTTTT. This gives the protein CASRQSSGYNTGELFF.

CDR3 nucleotides: TGTGCCAGCAGCCGGAACACTGGGGCCAACGTCCTGACTTTC. Translated: CASSRNTGANVLTF. The V and J genes are TRBV3-1 (or the pseudogene TRBV3-2) and TRBJ2-6; D unresolved. CDR3 length: 14 residues. Per the germline V gene, CDR1 is LGHDT and CDR2 is YNNKEL (reference sequence). Trimming stripped 4 bases from V and 2 bases from J, with 6 bases between.

J is TRBJ1-4 and V is TRBV21-1; the D segment call TRBD1 is taken from the table without a DNA check. TRBV21-1 is reported as a pseudogene. There are 13 residues in the CDR3. The CDR3 DNA is TGTGCCAGCAGCACACCGGGACAGGGAAAACTGTTTTTT. Translation: CASSTPGQGKLFF.

This chain links TRBV20-1 with TRBJ1-2; TRBD1 might be the D (6 bases). The V end lost 3 bases, the J end lost 0 bases, and 14 bases lay between the germline ends. Germline V gene sequence: CDR1 DFQATT, CDR2 SNEGSKA (reference sequence). The CDR3 totals 15 residues. Here the CDR3 DNA reads TGCAGTGCTAGTGAGGGGGGGAGAGCTAACTATGGCTACACCTTC. Protein: CSASEGGRANYGYTF.

This rearrangement joins TRBV29-1 to TRBJ1-2, with D unclear. Trimming took off 7 bases at V and 1 base at J, with 16 bases between the two ends. The CDR3 length is 14 residues. Per germline, CDR1 SQVTM and CDR2 ANQGSEA. The DNA for the CDR3 is TGCAGCGCCAAGGGTCTAGCAGTTAACTATGGCTACACCTTC. This gives the protein CSAKGLAVNYGYTF.

This chain links TRBV3-1 (or the pseudogene TRBV3-2) with TRBJ1-5; D is possibly TRBD1 (6 bases). The length of the CDR3 is 15 residues. Germline CDR1 reads LGHDT; CDR2 reads YNNKEL (reference sequence). Trimming stripped 4 bases from V and 7 bases from J, with 17 bases between. The CDR3 DNA sequence: TGTGCCAGCAGCCGCACGACAGGACCCGGGCAGCCCCAGCATTTT. Amino acid sequence: CASSRTTGPGQPQHF.

V is TRBV12-3 or TRBV12-4 and J is TRBJ2-1; the D is unclear. Trimming left V 6 bases short and J 5 bases short, with 11 bases between. The CDR3 contains 13 residues. CDR3 DNA: TGTGCCAGCAGGAACGTCGGTAACAATGAGCAGTTCTTC. Residues: CASRNVGNNEQFF.

The chain carries TRBV7-9 and TRBJ1-4; a weak D match, TRBD1 (6 bases). The V and J ends lost 6 bases and 5 bases respectively, with 16 bases between them. Germline-derived CDR1 and CDR2 are SEHNR and FQNEAQ (reference sequence). CDR3 length: 15 amino acids. The CDR3 here is CASRPRRGLNEKLFF. The CDR3 coding sequence is TGTGCCAGCAGGCCAAGGAGGGGGTTAAATGAAAAACTGTTTTTT.

The chain's CDR3 is CASSYRGLGEQYF. For the CDR3, the DNA is TGTGCCAGCAGTTACAGGGGCCTGGGGGAGCAGTACTTC. This chain connects TRBV12-3 or TRBV12-4 to TRBJ2-7; 7 nucleotides align to TRBD1. The V and J ends lost 4 bases and 7 bases, in that order; junction bases with no gene match: 7. The CDR3 contains 13 residues.

This chain connects TRBV4-3 to TRBJ2-1; D is uncertain. The CDR3 is 12 residues long. The V end lost 0 bases, the J end lost 8 bases, and 5 bases lay between the germline ends. CDR1 and CDR2 (germline): LGHNA, YSLEER. The CDR3 bases are TGCGCCAGCAGCCAAGAACGAGATGAGCAGTTCTTC. It is translated as CASSQERDEQFF.

This sequence joins TRBV6-5 and TRBJ1-1; weak D call: TRBD1 (5 bases). V lost 0 bases and J lost 5, with 13 bases in between. The CDR3 has 15 residues. CDR1 is MNHEY, CDR2 SVGAGI, per germline. The CDR3 here is CASSYSTRGMTEAFF. The CDR3 DNA follows: TGTGCCAGCAGTTACTCGACAAGGGGAATGACTGAAGCTTTCTTT.

The chain combines TRBV6-5 with TRBJ2-1, with D possibly TRBD1 on 6 matching bases. Germline loops: CDR1 MNHEY, CDR2 SVGAGI. The CDR3 runs 15 residues. V lost 6 bases, J lost 5 bases, and 17 bases lay in between. CDR3 in DNA: TGTGCCAGCAGGAAGGGGCAGGGGAAAGACAATGAGCAGTTCTTC. Protein product: CASRKGQGKDNEQFF.

V gene TRBV28 combines with J gene TRBJ2-1, with D perhaps matching TRBD1 or TRBD2 (5 bases each). Trimming cost V 5 bases and J 3 bases, with 11 bases left between them. Germline V gene lookup returns CDR1 MDHEN and CDR2 SYDVKM. The CDR3 has 14 amino acids. As DNA, the CDR3 is TGTGCCAGCAGTCTAGGGACGGTCTACAATGAGCAGTTCTTC. Translated: CASSLGTVYNEQFF.

The CDR3 protein is CASSRDRGSGYTF. CDR3 coding DNA: TGTGCCAGCAGTCGGGACAGGGGTTCCGGCTACACCTTC. The chain links TRBV12-3 or TRBV12-4 to TRBJ1-2; 10 nucleotides match TRBD1. The CDR3 runs to 13 residues. V trimming: 5 bases; J trimming: 8 bases; junction bases outside the gene matches: 5.

V usage is TRBV11-2 and J usage is TRBJ2-2; the D gene could be TRBD1 or TRBD2 (5 bases each). V lost 0 bases, J lost 4 bases, and 12 bases lay in between. Germline assignment: CDR1 SGHAT and CDR2 FQNNGV. The CDR3 is made up of 16 amino acids. CDR3 coding DNA: TGTGCCAGCAGCTTAGAGAGGGGACGGGGCACCGGGGAGCTGTTTTTT. Protein sequence: CASSLERGRGTGELFF.

V and J are TRBV4-2 and TRBJ1-5, with 7 bases aligning to TRBD1. The CDR3 consists of 14 residues. The junction had 7 bases not matched to a gene; V was cut back by 4 bases and J by 7 bases. Germline V gene sequence: CDR1 LGHNA, CDR2 YNFKEQ. CDR3 amino acids: CASSLDRDRQPQHF. CDR3 nucleotide sequence: TGTGCCAGCAGCCTTGACAGGGATAGACAGCCCCAGCATTTT.

The rearrangement joins TRBV19 to TRBJ2-7; 10 bases are a match to TRBD1. J was trimmed by 3 bases and V by 7 bases; bases with no gene match: 9. Germline V gene sequence: CDR1 LNHDA, CDR2 SQIVND (reference sequence). This CDR3 has 15 residues. CDR3 coding DNA: TGTGCCAGTACGGCGGGGGACAGGGGTGGCTACGAGCAGTACTTC. Translating it yields CASTAGDRGGYEQYF.